The TCR beta chain under discussion was sequenced for a study of blood T cell repertoires in COVID-19. The overall study: Samples of COVID-19 (acute and convalescent) were obtained from the United States, Italy and Spain.

Clinical history as reported by participants underpinned cohort assignment. In the study's own analysis: Amplified reference gene primers provided the basis for estimating nucleated cell counts. The table came from immunoSEQ multiplex PCR; TCRdb's copy has only in-frame clones and leaves some out. That table supplies the V and J calls and clone size; D and trimming were determined from the DNA. This table has 150,000 to 200,000 clones, about four fifths appearing once. Germline values: CDR1 SGHRS, CDR2 YFSETQ. There are 13 residues in the CDR3. With V trimmed by 3 bases and J by 8 bases, 5 bases remained unmatched.

Material for sequencing was PBMCs or T cells enriched from blood (not recorded which). The chain couples TRBV5-1 to TRBJ2-1; 7 bases line up with TRBD1. This TCR came from a man between 35 and 55 years old who had recovered from COVID-19. The CDR3 loop is CASSSRQGYEQFF. CDR3 sequence (DNA): TGCGCCAGCAGCTCCCGACAGGGTTATGAGCAGTTCTTC.